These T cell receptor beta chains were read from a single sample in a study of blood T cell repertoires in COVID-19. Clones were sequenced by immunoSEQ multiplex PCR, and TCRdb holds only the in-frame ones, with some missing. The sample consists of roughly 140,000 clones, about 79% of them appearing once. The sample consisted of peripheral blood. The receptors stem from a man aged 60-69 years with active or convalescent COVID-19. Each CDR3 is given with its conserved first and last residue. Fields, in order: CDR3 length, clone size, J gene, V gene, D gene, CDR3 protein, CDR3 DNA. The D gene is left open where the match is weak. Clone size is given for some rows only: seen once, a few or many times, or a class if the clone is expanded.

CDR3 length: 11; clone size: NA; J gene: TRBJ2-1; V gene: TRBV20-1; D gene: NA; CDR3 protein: CSASREHEQFF; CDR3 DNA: TGCAGTGCTAGTAGGGAGCATGAGCAGTTCTTC
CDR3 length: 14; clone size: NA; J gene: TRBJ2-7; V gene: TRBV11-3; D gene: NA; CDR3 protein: CASSLGQERSEQYF; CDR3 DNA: TGTGCCAGCAGCTTAGGGCAGGAGCGGAGCGAGCAGTACTTC
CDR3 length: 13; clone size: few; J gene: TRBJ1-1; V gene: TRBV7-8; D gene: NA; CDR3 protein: CASSVNKNTEAFF; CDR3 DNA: TGTGCCAGCAGCGTTAACAAGAACACTGAAGCTTTCTTT
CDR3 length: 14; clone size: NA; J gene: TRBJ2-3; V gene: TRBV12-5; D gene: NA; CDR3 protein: CASGLKSFTDTQYF; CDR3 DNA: TGTGCTAGTGGTTTAAAATCGTTTACAGATACGCAGTATTTT
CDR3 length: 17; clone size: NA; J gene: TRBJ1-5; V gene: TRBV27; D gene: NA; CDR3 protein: CASSLSGAGVRNQPQHF; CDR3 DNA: TGTGCCAGCAGTTTATCGGGGGCAGGGGTAAGGAATCAGCCCCAGCATTTT
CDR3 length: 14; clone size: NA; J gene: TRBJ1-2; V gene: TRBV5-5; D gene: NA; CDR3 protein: CASSLDSWDYGYTF; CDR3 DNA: TGTGCCAGCAGCCTGGACAGTTGGGACTATGGCTACACCTTC
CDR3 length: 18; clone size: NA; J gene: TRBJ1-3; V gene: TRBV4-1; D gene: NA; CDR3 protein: CASSQVFGVYEGGNTIYF; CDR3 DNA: TGCGCCAGCAGCCAAGTCTTCGGCGTGTACGAGGGTGGAAACACCATATATTTT
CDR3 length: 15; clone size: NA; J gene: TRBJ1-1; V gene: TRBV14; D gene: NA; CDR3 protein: CASSHSASGNTEAFF; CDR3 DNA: TGTGCCAGCAGCCACTCCGCGTCCGGGAACACTGAAGCTTTCTTT
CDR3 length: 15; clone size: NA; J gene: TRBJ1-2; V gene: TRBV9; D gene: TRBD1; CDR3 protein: CASSVAGGANYGYTF; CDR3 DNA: TGTGCCAGCAGCGTAGCAGGGGGAGCTAACTATGGCTACACCTTC
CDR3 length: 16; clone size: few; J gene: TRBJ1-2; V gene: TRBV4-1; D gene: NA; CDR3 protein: CASSQVGSLMYYGYTF; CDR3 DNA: TGCGCCAGCAGCCAAGTGGGCAGCTTAATGTACTATGGCTACACCTTC
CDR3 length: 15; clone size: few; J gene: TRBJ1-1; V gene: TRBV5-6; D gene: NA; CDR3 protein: CASSLNWGHNTEAFF; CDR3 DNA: TGTGCCAGCAGCTTGAACTGGGGACACAACACTGAAGCTTTCTTT
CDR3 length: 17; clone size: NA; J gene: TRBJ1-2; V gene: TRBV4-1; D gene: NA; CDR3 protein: CASSQDETVMTNYGYTF; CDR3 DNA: TGCGCCAGCAGCCAAGACGAGACAGTGATGACTAACTATGGCTACACCTTC
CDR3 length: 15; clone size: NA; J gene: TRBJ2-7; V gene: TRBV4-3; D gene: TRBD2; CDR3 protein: CASSQGLAGGYEQYF; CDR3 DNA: TGCGCCAGCAGCCAAGGACTAGCGGGGGGCTACGAGCAGTACTTC
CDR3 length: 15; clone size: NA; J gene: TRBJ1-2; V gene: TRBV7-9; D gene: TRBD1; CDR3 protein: CASSHGPARGDGYTF; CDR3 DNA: TGTGCCAGCAGCCACGGACCGGCCAGGGGGGATGGCTACACCTTC
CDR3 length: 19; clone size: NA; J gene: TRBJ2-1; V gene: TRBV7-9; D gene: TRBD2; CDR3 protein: CASSPWLAGEKKPYNEQFF; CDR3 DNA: TGTGCCAGCAGCCCCTGGCTAGCGGGAGAAAAGAAGCCCTACAATGAGCAGTTCTTC
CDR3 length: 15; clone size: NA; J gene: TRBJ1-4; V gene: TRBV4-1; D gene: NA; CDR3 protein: CASSYNSGRNEKLFF; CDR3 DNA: TGCGCCAGCAGCTACAACAGCGGACGTAATGAAAAACTGTTTTTT
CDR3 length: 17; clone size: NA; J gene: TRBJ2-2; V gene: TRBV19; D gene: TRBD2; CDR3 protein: CASKTGSTGGRTGELFF; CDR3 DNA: TGTGCCAGCAAAACCGGGTCAACGGGAGGGCGAACCGGGGAGCTGTTTTTT
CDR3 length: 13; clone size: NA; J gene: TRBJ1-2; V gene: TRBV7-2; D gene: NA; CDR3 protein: CASSLDSGGGYTF; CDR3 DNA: TGTGCCAGCAGCTTGGACAGTGGAGGCGGCTACACCTTC
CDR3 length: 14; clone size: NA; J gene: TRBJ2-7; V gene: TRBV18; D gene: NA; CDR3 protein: CASSATTETYEQYF; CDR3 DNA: TGTGCCAGCTCAGCTACGACAGAAACCTACGAGCAGTACTTC
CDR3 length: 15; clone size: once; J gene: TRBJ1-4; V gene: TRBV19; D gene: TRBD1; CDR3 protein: CASRRQGIDNEKLFF; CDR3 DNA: TGTGCCAGTAGGCGACAGGGGATTGACAATGAAAAACTGTTTTTT
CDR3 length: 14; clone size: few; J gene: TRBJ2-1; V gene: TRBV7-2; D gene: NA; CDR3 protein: CASSLSFGGNEQFF; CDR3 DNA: TGTGCCAGCAGCTTAAGTTTCGGGGGCAATGAGCAGTTCTTC
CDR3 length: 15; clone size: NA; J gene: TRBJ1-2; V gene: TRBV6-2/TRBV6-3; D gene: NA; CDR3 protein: CASSYLSTGSYGYTF; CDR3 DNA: TGTGCCAGCAGTTACCTCTCGACGGGAAGCTATGGCTACACCTTC
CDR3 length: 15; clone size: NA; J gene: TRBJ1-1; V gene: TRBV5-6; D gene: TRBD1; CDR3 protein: CASSLGDRMNTEAFF; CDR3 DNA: TGTGCCAGCAGCTTGGGGGACAGGATGAACACTGAAGCTTTCTTT
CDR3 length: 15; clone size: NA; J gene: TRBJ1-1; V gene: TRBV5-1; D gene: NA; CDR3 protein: CASTTGRGPGTEAFF; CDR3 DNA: TGCGCCAGCACCACCGGACGGGGTCCCGGGACTGAAGCTTTCTTT
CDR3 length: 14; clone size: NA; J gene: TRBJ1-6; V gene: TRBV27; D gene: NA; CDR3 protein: CASSYEGRNSPLHF; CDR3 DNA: TGTGCCAGCAGTTATGAGGGAAGGAATTCACCCCTCCACTTT
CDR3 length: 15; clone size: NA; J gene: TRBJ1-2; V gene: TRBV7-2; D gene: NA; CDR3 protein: CASSLGRRADYGYTF; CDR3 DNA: TGTGCCAGCAGCTTAGGGCGCAGGGCGGACTATGGCTACACCTTC
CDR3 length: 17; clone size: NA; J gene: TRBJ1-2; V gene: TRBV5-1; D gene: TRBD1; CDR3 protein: CASSLGGQGASVYGYTF; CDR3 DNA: TGCGCCAGCAGCTTGGGAGGACAGGGGGCCTCGGTCTATGGCTACACCTTC
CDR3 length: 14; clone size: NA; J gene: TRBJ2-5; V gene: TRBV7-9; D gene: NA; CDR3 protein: CASSPRQYQETQYF; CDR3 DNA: TGTGCCAGCAGCCCCCGACAGTACCAAGAGACCCAGTACTTC
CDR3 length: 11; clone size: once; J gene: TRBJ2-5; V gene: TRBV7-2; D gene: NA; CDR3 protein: CASSPSKTQYF; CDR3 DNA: TGTGCCAGCAGCCCTAGTAAGACCCAGTACTTC
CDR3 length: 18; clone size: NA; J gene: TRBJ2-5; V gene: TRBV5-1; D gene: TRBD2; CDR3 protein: CASSPTVSRGGAGETQYF; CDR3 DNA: TGCGCCAGCAGCCCTACCGTCTCGCGCGGGGGGGCGGGAGAGACCCAGTACTTC
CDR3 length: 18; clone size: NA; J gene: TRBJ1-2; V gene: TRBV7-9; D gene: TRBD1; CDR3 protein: CASSLIRTGLPPMGGYTF; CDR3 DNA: TGTGCCAGCAGCTTAATCAGGACAGGGTTACCCCCAATGGGTGGCTACACCTTC